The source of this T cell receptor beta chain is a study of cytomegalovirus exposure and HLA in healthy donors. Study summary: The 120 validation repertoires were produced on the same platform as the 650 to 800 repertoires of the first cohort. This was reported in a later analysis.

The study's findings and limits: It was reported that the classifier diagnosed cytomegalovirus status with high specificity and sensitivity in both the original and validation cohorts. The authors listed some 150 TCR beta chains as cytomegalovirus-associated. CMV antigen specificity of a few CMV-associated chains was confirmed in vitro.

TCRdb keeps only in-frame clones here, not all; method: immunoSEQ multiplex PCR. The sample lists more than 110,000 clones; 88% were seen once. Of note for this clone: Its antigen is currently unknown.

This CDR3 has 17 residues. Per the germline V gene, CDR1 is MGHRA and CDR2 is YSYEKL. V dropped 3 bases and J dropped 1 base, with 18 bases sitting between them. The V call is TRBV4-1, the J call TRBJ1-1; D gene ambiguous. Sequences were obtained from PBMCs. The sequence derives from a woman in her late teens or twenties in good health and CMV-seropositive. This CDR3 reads CASSHHYNWEGNTEAFF. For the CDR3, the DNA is TGCGCCAGCAGCCACCACTATAATTGGGAGGGGAACACTGAAGCTTTCTTT.